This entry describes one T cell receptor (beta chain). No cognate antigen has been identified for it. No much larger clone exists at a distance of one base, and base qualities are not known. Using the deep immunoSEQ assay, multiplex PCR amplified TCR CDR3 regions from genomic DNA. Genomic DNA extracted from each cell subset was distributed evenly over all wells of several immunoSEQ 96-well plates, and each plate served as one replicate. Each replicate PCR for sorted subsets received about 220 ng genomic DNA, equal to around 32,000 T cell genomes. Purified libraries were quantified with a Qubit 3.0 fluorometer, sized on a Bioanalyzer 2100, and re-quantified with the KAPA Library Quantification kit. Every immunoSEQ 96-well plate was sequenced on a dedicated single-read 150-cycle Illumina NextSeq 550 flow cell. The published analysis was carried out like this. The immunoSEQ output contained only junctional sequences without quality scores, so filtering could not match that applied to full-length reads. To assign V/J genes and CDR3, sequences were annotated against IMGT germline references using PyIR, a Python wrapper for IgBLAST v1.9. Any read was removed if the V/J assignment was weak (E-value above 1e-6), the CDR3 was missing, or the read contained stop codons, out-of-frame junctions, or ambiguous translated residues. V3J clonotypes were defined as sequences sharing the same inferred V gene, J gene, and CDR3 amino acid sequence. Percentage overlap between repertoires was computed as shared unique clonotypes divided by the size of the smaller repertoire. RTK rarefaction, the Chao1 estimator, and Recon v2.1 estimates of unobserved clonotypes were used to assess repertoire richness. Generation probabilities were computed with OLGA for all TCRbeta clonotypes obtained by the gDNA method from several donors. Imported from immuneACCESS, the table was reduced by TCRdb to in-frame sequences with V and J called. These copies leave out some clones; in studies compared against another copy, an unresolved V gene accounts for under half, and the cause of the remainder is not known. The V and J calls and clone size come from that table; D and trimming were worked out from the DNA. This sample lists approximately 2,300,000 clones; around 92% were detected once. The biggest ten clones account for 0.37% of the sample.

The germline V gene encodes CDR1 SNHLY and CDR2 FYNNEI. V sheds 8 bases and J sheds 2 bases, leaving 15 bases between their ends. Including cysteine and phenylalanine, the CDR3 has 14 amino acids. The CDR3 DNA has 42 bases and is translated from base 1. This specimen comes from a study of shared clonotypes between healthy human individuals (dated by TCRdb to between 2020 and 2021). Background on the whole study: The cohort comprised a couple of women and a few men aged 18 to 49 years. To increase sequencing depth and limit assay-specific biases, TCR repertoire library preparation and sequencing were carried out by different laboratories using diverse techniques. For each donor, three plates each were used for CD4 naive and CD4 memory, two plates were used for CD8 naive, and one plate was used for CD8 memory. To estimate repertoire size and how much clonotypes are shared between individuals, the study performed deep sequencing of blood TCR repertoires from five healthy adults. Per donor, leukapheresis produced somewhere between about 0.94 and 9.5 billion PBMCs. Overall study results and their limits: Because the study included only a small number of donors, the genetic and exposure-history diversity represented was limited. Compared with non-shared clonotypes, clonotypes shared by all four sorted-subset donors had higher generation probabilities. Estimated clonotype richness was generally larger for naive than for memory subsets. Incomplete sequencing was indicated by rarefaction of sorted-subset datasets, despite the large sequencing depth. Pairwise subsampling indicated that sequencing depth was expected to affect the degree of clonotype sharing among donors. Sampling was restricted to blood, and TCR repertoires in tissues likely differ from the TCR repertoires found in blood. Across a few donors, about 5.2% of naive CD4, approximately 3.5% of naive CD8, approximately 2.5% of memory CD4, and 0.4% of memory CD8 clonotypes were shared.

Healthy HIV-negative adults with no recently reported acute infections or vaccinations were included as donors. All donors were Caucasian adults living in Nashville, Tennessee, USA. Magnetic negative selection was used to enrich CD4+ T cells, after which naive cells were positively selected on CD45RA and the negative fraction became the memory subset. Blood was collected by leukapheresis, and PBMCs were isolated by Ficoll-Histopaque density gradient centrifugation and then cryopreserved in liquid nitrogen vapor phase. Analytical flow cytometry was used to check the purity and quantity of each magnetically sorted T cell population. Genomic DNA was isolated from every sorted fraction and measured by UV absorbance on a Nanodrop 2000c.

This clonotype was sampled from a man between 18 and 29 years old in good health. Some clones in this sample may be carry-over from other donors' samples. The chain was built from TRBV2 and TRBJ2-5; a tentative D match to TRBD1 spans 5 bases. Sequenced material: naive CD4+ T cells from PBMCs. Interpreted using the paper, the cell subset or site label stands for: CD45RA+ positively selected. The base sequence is TGTGCCAGCTCTAAGTTGACAGATCAAGAGACCCAGTACTTC. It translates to CASSKLTDQETQYF.